The source of this T cell receptor beta chain is a study of blood T cell repertoires in COVID-19. Study-level background: Italy, Spain and the United States were the sources of the convalescent and acute COVID-19 samples.

Original processing methods: From reference gene primer amplification, estimates of nucleated cell counts were derived. Sequenced by immunoSEQ multiplex PCR; TCRdb stores in-frame clones only, minus some. From that table come the V and J calls and clone size; the DNA was used to work out D and trimming. The repertoire holds about 54,000 clones, less than 95% seen once, with approximately 8% in the top ten. V gave up 6 bases and J gave up 2 bases; unmatched junction bases: 0. Germline V gives CDR1 LGHDT, CDR2 YNNKEL (reference sequence). This CDR3 comprises 12 residues. This clone was counted a single time.

The clonotype comes from a middle-aged woman with active COVID-19. V usage is TRBV3-1 (or the pseudogene TRBV3-2) and J usage is TRBJ1-2; 7 bases match TRBD1. Sequencing was carried out using peripheral blood. The CDR3 nucleotides read TGTGCCAGCAGACAGGGGAACTATGGCTACACCTTC. It codes for CASRQGNYGYTF.